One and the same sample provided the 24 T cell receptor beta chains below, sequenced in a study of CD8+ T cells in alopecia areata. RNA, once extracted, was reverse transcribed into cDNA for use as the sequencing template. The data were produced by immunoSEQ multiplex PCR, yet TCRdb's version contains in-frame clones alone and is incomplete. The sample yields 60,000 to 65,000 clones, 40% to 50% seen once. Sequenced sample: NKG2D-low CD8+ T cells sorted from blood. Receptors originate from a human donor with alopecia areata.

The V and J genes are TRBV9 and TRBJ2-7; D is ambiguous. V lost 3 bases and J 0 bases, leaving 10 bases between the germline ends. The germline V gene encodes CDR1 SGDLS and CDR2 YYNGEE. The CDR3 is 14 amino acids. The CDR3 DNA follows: TGTGCCAGCAGCGACCACACGGCCTCCTACGAGCAGTACTTC. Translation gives CASSDHTASYEQYF.

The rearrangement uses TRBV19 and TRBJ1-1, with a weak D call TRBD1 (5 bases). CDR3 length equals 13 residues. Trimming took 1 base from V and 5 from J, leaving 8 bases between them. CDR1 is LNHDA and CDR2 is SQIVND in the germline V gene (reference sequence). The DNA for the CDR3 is TGTGCCAGTAGTATAGGAGGGGCGACTGAAGCTTTCTTT. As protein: CASSIGGATEAFF.

CDR3: CSAIGLAGVYYYNEQFF. For the CDR3, the DNA is TGCAGCGCCATTGGACTAGCGGGAGTTTATTACTACAATGAGCAGTTCTTC. The J gene is TRBJ2-1, the V gene TRBV29-1, with 13 bases fitting TRBD2. The CDR3 is made up of 17 amino acids. Germline V gene data show CDR1 as SQVTM and CDR2 as ANQGSEA. The V segment lost 7 bases and the J segment 3 bases; nucleotides outside the gene matches: 12.

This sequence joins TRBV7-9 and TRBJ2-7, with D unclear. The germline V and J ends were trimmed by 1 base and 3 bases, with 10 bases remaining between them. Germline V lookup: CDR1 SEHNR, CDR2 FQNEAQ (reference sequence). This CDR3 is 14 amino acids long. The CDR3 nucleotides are TGTGCCAGCAGCTTAGTTTCCGGTGGCTACGAGCAGTACTTC. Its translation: CASSLVSGGYEQYF.

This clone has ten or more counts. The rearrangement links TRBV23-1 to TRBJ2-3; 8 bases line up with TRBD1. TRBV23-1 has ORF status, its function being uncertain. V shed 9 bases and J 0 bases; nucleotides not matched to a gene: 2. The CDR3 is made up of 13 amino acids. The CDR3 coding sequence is TGCGCCAGACGGGACAGGAGCACAGATACGCAGTATTTT. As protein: CARRDRSTDTQYF.

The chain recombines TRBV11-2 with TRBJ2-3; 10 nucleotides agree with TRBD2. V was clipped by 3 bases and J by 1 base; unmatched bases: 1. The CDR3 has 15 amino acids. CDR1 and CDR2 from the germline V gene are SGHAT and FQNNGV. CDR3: CASSFLAGGTDTQYF. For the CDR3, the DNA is TGTGCCAGCAGCTTCCTAGCGGGGGGCACAGATACGCAGTATTTT. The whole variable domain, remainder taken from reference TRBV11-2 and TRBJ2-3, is EAGVAQSPRYKIIEKRQSVAFWCNPISGHATLYWYQQILGQGPKLLIQFQNNGVVDDSQLPKDRFSAERLKGVDSTLKIQPAKLEDSAVYLCASSFLAGGTDTQYFGPGTRLTVL.

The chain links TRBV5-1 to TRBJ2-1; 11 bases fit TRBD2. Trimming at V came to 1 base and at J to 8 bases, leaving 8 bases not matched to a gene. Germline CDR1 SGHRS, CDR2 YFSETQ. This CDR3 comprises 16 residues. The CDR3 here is CASSLTTSGRGDEQFF. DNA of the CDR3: TGCGCCAGCAGCTTGACTACTAGCGGGAGAGGCGATGAGCAGTTCTTC.

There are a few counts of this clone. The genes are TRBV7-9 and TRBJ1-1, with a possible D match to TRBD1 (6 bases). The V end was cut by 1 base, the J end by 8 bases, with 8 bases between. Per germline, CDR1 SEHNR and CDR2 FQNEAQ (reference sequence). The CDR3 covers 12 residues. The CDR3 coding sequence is TGTGCCAGCAGCTTAGGAGACAGGGAAGCTTTCTTT. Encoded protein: CASSLGDREAFF.

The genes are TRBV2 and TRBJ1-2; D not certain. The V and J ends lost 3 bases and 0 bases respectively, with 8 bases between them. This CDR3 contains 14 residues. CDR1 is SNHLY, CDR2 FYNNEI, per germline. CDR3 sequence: CASSESPSNYGYTF. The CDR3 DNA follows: TGTGCCAGCAGTGAGTCTCCGTCTAACTATGGCTACACCTTC.

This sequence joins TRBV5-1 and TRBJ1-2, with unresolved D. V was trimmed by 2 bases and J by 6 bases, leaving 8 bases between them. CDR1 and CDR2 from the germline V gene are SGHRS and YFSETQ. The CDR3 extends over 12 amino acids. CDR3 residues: CASSFNSNGYTF. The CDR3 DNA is TGCGCCAGCAGCTTTAACAGCAATGGCTACACCTTC.

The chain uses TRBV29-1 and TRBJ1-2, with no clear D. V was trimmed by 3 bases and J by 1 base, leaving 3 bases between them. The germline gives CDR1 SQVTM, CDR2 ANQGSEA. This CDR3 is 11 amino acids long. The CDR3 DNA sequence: TGCAGCGTTGAGGATAACTATGGCTACACCTTC. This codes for CSVEDNYGYTF.

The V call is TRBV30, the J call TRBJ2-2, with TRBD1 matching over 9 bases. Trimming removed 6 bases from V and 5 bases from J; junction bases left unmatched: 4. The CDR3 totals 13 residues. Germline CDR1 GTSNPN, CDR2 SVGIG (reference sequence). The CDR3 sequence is CACGTGRTGELFF. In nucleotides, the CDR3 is TGTGCCTGCGGGACAGGGAGAACCGGGGAGCTGTTTTTT.

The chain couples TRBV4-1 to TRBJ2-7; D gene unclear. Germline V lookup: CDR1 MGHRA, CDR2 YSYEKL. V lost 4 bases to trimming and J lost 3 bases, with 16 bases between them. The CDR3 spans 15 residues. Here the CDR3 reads CASSPRIGSNYEQYF. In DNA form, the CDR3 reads TGCGCCAGCAGCCCGAGAATCGGTTCTAACTACGAGCAGTACTTC.

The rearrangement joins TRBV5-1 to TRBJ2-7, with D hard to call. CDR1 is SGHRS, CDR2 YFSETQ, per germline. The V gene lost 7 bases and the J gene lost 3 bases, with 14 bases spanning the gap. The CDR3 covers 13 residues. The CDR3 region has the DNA TGCGCCAGCGCGGTCACCAACTACTACGAGCAGTACTTC. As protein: CASAVTNYYEQYF.

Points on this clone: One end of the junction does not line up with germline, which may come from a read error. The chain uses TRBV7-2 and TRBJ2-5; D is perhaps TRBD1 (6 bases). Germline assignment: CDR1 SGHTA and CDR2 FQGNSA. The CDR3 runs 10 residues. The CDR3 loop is CASRLDSLNF. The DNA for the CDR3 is TGTGCCAGCAGGTTGGACAGCTTGAACTTC. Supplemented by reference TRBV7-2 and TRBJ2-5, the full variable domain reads GAGVSQSPSNKVTEKGKDVELRCDPISGHTALYWYRQSLGQGLEFLIYFQGNSAPDKSGLPSDRFSAERTGGSVSTLTIQRTQQEDSAVYLCASRLDSLNFGPGTRLLVL.

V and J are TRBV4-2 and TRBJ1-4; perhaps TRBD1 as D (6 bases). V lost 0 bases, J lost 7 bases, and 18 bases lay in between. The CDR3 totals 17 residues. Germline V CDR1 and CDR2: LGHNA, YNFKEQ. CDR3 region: CASSQEGGGRGGEKLFF. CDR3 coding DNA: TGTGCCAGCAGCCAAGAGGGCGGCGGCAGGGGAGGTGAAAAACTGTTTTTT.

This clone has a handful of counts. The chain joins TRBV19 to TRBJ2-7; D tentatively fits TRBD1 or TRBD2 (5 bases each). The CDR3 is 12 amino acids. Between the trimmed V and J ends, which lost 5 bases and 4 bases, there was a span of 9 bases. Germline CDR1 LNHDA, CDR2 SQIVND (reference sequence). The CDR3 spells CASSPGTYEQYF. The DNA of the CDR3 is TGTGCCAGTAGTCCAGGGACGTACGAGCAGTACTTC.

The CDR3 nucleotides are TGTGCCAGCAGCACGGACCTCCACAATGAGCAGTTCTTC. Protein sequence: CASSTDLHNEQFF. J is TRBJ2-1 and V is TRBV7-9; D is undetermined. CDR1 SEHNR and CDR2 FQNEAQ come from the germline V gene (reference sequence). V lost 5 bases, J lost 5 bases, and 10 bases lay in between. The CDR3 contains 13 residues.

The CDR3: CASSQVFRGGGTDTQYF. DNA of the CDR3: TGCGCCAGCAGCCAAGTATTCAGGGGCGGAGGCACAGATACGCAGTATTTT. The chain is built from TRBV4-1 and TRBJ2-3; possibly TRBD1 for D (6 bases). CDR1 and CDR2 from the germline V gene are MGHRA and YSYEKL. V was cut by 1 base and J by 1 base, with 15 bases left in between. CDR3 length: 17 amino acids.

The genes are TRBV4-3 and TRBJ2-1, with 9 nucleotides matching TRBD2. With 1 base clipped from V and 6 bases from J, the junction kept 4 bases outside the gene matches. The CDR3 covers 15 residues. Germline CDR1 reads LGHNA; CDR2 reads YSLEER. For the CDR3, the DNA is TGCGCCAGCAGCCAAGGGACTAGCGCCCTCAATGAGCAGTTCTTC. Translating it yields CASSQGTSALNEQFF.

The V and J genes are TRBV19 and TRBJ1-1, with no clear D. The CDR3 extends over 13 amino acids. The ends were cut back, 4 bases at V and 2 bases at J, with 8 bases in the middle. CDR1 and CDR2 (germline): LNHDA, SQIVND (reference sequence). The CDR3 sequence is CASSTFFNTEAFF. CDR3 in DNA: TGTGCCAGTAGTACCTTCTTCAACACTGAAGCTTTCTTT.

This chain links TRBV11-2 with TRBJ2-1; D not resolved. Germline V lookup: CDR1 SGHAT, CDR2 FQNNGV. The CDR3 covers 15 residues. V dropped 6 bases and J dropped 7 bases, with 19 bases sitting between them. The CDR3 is CASRGPGSEFNEQFF. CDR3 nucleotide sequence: TGTGCCAGCAGGGGTCCGGGCTCAGAGTTTAATGAGCAGTTCTTC.

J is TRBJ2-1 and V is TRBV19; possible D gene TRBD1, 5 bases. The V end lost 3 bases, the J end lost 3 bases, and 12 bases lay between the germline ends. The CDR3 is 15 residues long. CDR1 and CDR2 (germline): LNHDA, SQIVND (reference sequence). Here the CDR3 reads CASSINRRGYNEQFF. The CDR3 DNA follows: TGTGCCAGTAGTATCAACAGGAGAGGCTACAATGAGCAGTTCTTC.

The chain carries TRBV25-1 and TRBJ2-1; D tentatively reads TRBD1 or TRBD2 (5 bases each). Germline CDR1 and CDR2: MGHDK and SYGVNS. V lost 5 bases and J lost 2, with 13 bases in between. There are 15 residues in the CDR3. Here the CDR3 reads CASSLTGPAYNEQFF. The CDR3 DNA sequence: TGTGCCAGCAGTTTGACGGGACCTGCCTACAATGAGCAGTTCTTC.